These T cell receptor beta chains were read from a single sample in a study of OX40 agonist ivuxolimab in advanced cancers. Assay: immunoSEQ multiplex PCR; the TCRdb copy retains only in-frame clones and omits some. This sample has around 29,000 clones, with approximately 86% found just once. This specimen was CD4+ or CD8+ T cells sorted from blood, taken in a trial of the OX40 agonist ivuxolimab. All receptors come from an adult with an advanced solid tumor such as melanoma, head and neck, liver or kidney cancer. Each CDR3 is given with its conserved first and last residue. A D gene is named only where the DNA matches it firmly. Expanded clones get a size class; other rows say once, few or many, or leave the size out.

>.|TRBJ1-5|.|TRBV6-1
TGTGCCAGCAGGTTAGACGGGGATCAGCCCCAGCATTTT
CASRLDGDQPQHF
>.|TRBJ1-5|.|TRBV19
TGTGCCAGTAGTATAGTCCCAGGGAGCAATCAGCCCCAGCATTTT
CASSIVPGSNQPQHF
>.|TRBJ2-2|.|TRBV25-1
TGTGCCAGCAGTGAGGGGGCGGTCCCTTTGACCGGGGAGCTGTTTTTT
CASSEGAVPLTGELFF
>.|TRBJ1-2|once|TRBV29-1
TGCAGCGTTGAGGGCAGGCAGCGGGGATTCTATGGCTACACCTTC
CSVEGRQRGFYGYTF
>.|TRBJ2-1|.|TRBV4-2
TGTGCCAGCAGCCAAGGGGGGGTAGGAGTTGAGCAGTTCTTC
CASSQGGVGVEQFF
>.|TRBJ2-7|.|TRBV5-6
TGTGCCAGCAGCTTAGGTGGGGGGTACGAGCAGTACTTC
CASSLGGGYEQYF
>.|TRBJ1-1|.|TRBV27
TGTGCCAGCAGTTTATATACAGGGTCTGGAGCTTTCTTT
CASSLYTGSGAFF
>.|TRBJ1-1|.|TRBV6-5
TGTGCCAGCTTTCGGGGGTCATCCACTGAAGCTTTCTTT
CASFRGSSTEAFF
>.|TRBJ1-1|.|TRBV27
TGTGCCAGCAGTCTTGTGGGTCGGGAAGCTTTCTTT
CASSLVGREAFF
>.|TRBJ1-4|.|TRBV7-9
TGTGCCAGCAGCAGCAGTTCGGGGGCAGAAGAAAAACTGTTTTTT
CASSSSSGAEEKLFF
>.|TRBJ1-6|.|TRBV5-8
TGTGCCAGCAGCTCCGGGACATCATATAATTCACCCCTCCACTTT
CASSSGTSYNSPLHF
>.|TRBJ1-4|.|TRBV28
TGTGCCAGCAGTACCCCCCAGGGATCAACTAATGAAAAACTGTTTTTT
CASSTPQGSTNEKLFF
>.|TRBJ1-1|many|TRBV6-6
TGTGCCAGCACCACCACAAGTGAAGCTTTCTTT
CASTTTSEAFF
>TRBD1|TRBJ2-7|.|TRBV5-8
TGTGCCAGCAGCTTGGCCGGGACAGGGACGACCTACGAGCAGTACTTC
CASSLAGTGTTYEQYF
>.|TRBJ2-1|.|TRBV5-1
TGCGCCAGCAGCTACCACAGGGTCGATGAGCAGTTCTTC
CASSYHRVDEQFF
>.|TRBJ2-7|.|TRBV13
TGTGCCAGCAGCCCCCTGGCAGGGGCGTTCTACGAGCAGTACTTC
CASSPLAGAFYEQYF
>TRBD2|TRBJ2-1|.|TRBV6-5
TGTGCCAGCAGCCTCCTAGCGGGGGCCTACAATGAGCAGTTCTTC
CASSLLAGAYNEQFF
>.|TRBJ2-7|.|TRBV30
TGTGCCTGGAGTGTGGGGAGGACAAACGAGCAGTACTTC
CAWSVGRTNEQYF
>.|TRBJ2-1|.|TRBV11-2
TGTGCCAGCAGCTACCCCTACAATGAGCAGTTCTTC
CASSYPYNEQFF
>.|TRBJ2-7|medium-sized|TRBV5-5
TGTGCCAGCAGCTGGAACATGTTACGGGGGGAGCAGTACTTC
CASSWNMLRGEQYF
>.|TRBJ1-1|.|TRBV21-1
TGTGCCAGCAGCAAAGTGCAGAAAGGGGACACTGAAGCTTTCTTT
CASSKVQKGDTEAFF
>.|TRBJ2-7|.|TRBV11-1
TGTGCCAGCAGCCCTTTAGGGGGCTACGAGCAGTACTTC
CASSPLGGYEQYF
>.|TRBJ2-1|.|TRBV7-9
TGTGCCAGCAGCTTAGCGTGGGCAACACCGGATGAGCAGTTCTTC
CASSLAWATPDEQFF